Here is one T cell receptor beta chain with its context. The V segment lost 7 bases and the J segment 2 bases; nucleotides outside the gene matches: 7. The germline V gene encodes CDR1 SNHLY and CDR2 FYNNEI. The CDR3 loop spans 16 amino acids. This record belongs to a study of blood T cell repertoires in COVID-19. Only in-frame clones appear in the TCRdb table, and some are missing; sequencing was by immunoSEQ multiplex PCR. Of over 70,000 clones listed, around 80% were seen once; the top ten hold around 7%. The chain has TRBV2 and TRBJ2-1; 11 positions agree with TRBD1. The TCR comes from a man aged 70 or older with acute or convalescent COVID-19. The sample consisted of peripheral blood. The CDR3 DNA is TGTGCCAGCATTCCGGGACAGGGGGGGCCCTACAATGAGCAGTTCTTC. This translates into CASIPGQGGPYNEQFF.